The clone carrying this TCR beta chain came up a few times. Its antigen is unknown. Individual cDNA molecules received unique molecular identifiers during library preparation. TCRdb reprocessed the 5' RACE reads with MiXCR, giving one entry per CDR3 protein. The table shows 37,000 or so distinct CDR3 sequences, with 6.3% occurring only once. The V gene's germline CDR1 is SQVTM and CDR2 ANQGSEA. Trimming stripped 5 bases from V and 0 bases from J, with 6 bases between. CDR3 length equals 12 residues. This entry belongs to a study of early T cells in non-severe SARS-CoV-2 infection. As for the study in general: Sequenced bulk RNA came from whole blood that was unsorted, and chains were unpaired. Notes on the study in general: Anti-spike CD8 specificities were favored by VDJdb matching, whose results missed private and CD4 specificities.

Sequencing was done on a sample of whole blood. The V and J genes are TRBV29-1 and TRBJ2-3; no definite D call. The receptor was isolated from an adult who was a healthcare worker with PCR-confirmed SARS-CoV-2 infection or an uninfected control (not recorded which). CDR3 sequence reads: CSVTVSTDTQYF. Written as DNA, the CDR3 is TGCAGCGTTACAGTTAGCACAGATACGCAGTATTTT.